This entry is about one T cell receptor beta chain. This sample stems from a study of blood T cell repertoires in COVID-19. At the level of the study: PBMCs, B-cell-depleted T cells, or T cells were the source of the cDNA or gDNA that made up the material.

Study processing details: Researchers report that nucleated cell counts were estimated from reference gene primer amplification. Clones were sequenced by immunoSEQ multiplex PCR, and TCRdb holds only the in-frame ones, with some missing. Clonal size and the V and J genes are those of that table, whereas D and trimming came from the DNA. The sample lists fewer than 500,000 clones, 70% to 90% occurring once. Each participant's cohort was designated according to participant-reported clinical history. Sequencing input: PBMCs or T cells enriched from blood (not recorded which). The source of this sequence is a woman younger than 35 with acute COVID-19.

The CDR3 spells CASSYNYRDKNTEAFF. CDR3 DNA sequence: TGTGCCAGCAGTTATAACTACCGGGACAAGAACACTGAAGCTTTCTTT. The V gene is TRBV28, the J gene TRBJ1-1, with D tentatively TRBD1 (6 bases). The CDR3 loop spans 16 amino acids. The V end was cut by 4 bases, the J end by 1 base, with 16 bases between. CDR1 MDHEN and CDR2 SYDVKM come from the germline V gene.